This TCR beta chain was documented in a study of blood T cell repertoires in COVID-19. Study background: The cDNA or gDNA used as material had been derived from T cells, B-cell-depleted T cells, or PBMCs.

Sequenced by immunoSEQ multiplex PCR; TCRdb stores in-frame clones only, minus some. The sample yields hundreds of thousands of clones, over 70% seen once. The V segment lost 4 bases and the J segment 6 bases; nucleotides outside the gene matches: 5. CDR3 length equals 16 residues. The V gene's germline CDR1 is KGHDR and CDR2 SFDVKD. The chain joins TRBV24-1 to TRBJ2-1, with TRBD2 identical over 13 bases. The sequence derives from a woman at least 80 years old with acute or convalescent COVID-19. Source material: peripheral blood. The CDR3 region has the DNA TGTGCCACCAGTGAAAGACTAGCGGGAGGTGGCAATGAGCAGTTCTTC. Protein product: CATSERLAGGGNEQFF.